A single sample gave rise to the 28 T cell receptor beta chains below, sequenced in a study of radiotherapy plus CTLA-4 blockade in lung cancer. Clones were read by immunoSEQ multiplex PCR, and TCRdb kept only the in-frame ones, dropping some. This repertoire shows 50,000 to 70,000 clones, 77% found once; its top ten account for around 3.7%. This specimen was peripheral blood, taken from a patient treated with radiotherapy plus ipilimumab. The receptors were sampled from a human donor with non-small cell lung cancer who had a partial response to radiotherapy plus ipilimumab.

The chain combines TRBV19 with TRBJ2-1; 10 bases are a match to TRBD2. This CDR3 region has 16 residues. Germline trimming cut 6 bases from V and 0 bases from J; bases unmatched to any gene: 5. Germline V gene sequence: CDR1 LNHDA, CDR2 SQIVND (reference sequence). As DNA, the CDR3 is TGTGCCAGTAGCCAGCGGGGGGGAAGCTCCTACAATGAGCAGTTCTTC. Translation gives CASSQRGGSSYNEQFF.

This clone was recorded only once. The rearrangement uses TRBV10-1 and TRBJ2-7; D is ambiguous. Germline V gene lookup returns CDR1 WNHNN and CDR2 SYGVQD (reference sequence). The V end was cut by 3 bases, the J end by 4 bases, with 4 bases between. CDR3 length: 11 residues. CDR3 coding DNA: TGCGCCAGCAGTGATATTTACGAGCAGTACTTC. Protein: CASSDIYEQYF.

This CDR3 reads CASSPWRQVADTQYF. CDR3 in DNA: TGTGCCAGCAGCCCTTGGCGGCAAGTCGCAGATACGCAGTATTTT. V usage is TRBV27 and J usage is TRBJ2-3, with D hard to call. Trimming shortened V by 6 bases and J by 4 bases, and 17 bases separated the two germline ends. Germline V lookup: CDR1 MNHEY, CDR2 SMNVEV (reference sequence). The CDR3 has 15 amino acids.

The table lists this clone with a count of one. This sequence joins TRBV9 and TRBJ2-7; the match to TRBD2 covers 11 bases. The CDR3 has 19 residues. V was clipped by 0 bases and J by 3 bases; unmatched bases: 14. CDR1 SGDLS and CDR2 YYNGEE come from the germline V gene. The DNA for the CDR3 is TGTGCCAGCAGCGTAGAAGGACGAACTAGCGGGGGAAGAAGCTACGAGCAGTACTTC. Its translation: CASSVEGRTSGGRSYEQYF. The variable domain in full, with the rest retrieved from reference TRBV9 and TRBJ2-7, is DSGVTQTPKHLITATGQRVTLRCSPRSGDLSVYWYQQSLDQGLQFLIQYYNGEERAKGNILERFSAQQFPDLHSELNLSSLELGDSALYFCASSVEGRTSGGRSYEQYFGPGTRLTVT.

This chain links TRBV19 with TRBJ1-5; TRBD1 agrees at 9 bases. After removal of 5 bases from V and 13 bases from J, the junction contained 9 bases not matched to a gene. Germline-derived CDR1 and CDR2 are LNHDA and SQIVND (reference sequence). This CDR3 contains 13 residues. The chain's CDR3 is CASSARDRARQHF. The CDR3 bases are TGTGCCAGTAGTGCCCGGGACAGGGCTCGGCAGCATTTT.

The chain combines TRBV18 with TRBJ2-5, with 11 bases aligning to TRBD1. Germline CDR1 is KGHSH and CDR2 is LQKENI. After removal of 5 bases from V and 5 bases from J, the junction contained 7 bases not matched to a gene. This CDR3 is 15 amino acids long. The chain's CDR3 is CASSSWTGGLETQYF. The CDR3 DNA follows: TGTGCCAGCTCATCATGGACAGGGGGCCTGGAGACCCAGTACTTC.

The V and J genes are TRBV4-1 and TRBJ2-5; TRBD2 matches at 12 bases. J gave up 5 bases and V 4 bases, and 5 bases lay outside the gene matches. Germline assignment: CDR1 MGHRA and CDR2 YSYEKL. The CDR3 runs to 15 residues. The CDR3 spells CASSPLTSGRETQYF. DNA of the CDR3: TGCGCCAGCAGCCCCCTCACTAGCGGGAGGGAGACCCAGTACTTC.

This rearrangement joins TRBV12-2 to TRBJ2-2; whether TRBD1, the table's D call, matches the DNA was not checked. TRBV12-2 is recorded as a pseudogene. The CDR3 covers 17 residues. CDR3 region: CASRSPGQGARTGELFF. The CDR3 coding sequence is TGTGCAAGTCGAAGTCCGGGACAGGGGGCGAGAACCGGGGAGCTGTTTTTT.

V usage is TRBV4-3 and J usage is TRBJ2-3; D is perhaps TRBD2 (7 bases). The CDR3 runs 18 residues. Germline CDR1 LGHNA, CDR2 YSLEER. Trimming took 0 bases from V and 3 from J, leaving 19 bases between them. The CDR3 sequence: CASSQDLGGGGATDTQYF. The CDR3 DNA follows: TGCGCCAGCAGCCAAGATCTGGGAGGGGGGGGCGCAACAGATACGCAGTATTTT.

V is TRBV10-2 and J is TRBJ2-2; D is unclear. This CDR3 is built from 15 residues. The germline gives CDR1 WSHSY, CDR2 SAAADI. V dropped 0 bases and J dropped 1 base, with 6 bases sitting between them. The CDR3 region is CASSESSGNTGELFF. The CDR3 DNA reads TGCGCCAGCAGTGAGTCATCGGGGAACACCGGGGAGCTGTTTTTT.

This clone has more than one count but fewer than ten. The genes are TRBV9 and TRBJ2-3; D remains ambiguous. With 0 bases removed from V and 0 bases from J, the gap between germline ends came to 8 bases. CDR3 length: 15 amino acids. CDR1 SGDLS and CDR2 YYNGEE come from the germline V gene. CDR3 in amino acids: CASSVDTVSTDTQYF. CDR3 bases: TGTGCCAGCAGCGTAGATACGGTTAGCACAGATACGCAGTATTTT.

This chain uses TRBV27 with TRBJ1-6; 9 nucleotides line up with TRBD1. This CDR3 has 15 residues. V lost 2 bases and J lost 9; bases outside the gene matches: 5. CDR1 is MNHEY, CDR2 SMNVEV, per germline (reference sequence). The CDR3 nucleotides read TGTGCCAGCAGTTTAGGGGGACAGGGTGGTTCACCCCTCCACTTT. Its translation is CASSLGGQGGSPLHF.

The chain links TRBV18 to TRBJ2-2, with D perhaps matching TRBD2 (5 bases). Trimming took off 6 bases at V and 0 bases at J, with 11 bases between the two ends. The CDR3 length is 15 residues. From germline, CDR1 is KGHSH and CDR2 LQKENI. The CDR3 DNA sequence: TGTGCCAGCTCCGCCGGGATTACGAACACCGGGGAGCTGTTTTTT. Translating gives CASSAGITNTGELFF.

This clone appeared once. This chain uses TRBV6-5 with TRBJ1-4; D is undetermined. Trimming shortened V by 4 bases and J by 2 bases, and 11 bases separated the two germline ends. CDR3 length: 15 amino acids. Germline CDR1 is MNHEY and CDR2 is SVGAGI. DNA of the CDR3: TGTGCCAGCAGTTCCTCCGGAGTGACTAATGAAAAACTGTTTTTT. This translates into CASSSSGVTNEKLFF.

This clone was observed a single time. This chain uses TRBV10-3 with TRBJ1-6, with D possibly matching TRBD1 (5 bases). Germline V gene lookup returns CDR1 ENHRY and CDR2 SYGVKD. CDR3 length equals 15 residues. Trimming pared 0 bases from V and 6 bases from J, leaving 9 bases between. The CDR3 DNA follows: TGTGCCATCAGTGAGTCCCAGGGCTTTAATTCACCCCTCCACTTT. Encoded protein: CAISESQGFNSPLHF.

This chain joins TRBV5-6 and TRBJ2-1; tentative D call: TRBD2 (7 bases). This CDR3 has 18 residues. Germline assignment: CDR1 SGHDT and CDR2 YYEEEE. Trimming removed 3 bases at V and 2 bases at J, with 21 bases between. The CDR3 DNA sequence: TGTGCCAGCAGCTCGCGAGGGGGGGGGCAAATAACCTACAATGAGCAGTTCTTC. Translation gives CASSSRGGGQITYNEQFF.

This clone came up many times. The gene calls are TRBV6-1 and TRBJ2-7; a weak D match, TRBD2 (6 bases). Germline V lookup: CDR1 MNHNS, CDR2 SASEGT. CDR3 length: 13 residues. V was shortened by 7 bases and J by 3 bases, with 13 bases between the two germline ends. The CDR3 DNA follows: TGTGCCAGCAACGGACCGGGGGTCTACGAGCAGTACTTC. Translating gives CASNGPGVYEQYF.

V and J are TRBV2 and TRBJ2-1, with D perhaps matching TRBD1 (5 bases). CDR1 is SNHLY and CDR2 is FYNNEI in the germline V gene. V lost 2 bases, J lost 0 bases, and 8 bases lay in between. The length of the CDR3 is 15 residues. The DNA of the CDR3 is TGTGCCAGCAGTGAAAGACAGAGCTCCTACAATGAGCAGTTCTTC. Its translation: CASSERQSSYNEQFF.

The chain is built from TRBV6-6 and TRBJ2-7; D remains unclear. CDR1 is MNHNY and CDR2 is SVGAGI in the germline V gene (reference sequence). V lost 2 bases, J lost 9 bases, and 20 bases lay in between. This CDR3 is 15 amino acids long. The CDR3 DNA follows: TGTGCCAGCAGTTACGGCGCTACTTCCCTACGAGGGCAGTACTTC. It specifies CASSYGATSLRGQYF.

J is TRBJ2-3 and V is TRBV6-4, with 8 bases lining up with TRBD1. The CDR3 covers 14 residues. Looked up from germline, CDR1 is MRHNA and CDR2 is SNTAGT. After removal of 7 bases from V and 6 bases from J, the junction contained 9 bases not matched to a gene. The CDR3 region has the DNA TGTGCCAGCAAGACGACAGGGGCGGGGGATACGCAGTATTTT. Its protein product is CASKTTGAGDTQYF.

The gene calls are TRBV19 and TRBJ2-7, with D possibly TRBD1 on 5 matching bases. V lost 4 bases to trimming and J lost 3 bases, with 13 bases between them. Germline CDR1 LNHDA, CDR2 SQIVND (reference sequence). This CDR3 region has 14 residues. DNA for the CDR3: TGTGCCAGTAGTAGAAAGGGGAACGGCTACGAGCAGTACTTC. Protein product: CASSRKGNGYEQYF.

Written as DNA, the CDR3 is TGTGCCAGCAGCACCAGGGCAGCAGATACGCAGTATTTT. It translates to CASSTRAADTQYF. V is TRBV25-1 and J is TRBJ2-3; TRBD1 is a possible D gene (5 bases). The V end lost 6 bases, the J end lost 4 bases, and 11 bases lay between the germline ends. The CDR3 is made up of 13 amino acids. Germline CDR1 MGHDK, CDR2 SYGVNS. Supplemented by reference TRBV25-1 and TRBJ2-3, the full variable domain reads EADIYQTPRYLVIGTGKKITLECSQTMGHDKMYWYQQDPGMELHLIHYSYGVNSTEKGDLSSESTVSRIRTEHFPLTLESARPSHTSQYLCASSTRAADTQYFGPGTRLTVL.

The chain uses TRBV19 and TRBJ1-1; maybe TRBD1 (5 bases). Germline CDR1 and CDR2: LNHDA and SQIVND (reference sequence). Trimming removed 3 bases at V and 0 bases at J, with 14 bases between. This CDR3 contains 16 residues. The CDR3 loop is CASSIVENRLNTEAFF. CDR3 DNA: TGTGCCAGTAGTATCGTTGAGAACAGGTTGAACACTGAAGCTTTCTTT.

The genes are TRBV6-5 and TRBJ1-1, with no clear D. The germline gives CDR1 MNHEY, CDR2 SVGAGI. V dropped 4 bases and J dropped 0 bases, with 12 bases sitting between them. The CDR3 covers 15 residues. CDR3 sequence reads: CASSSPGLMNTEAFF. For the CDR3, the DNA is TGTGCCAGCAGTTCCCCAGGTCTTATGAACACTGAAGCTTTCTTT.

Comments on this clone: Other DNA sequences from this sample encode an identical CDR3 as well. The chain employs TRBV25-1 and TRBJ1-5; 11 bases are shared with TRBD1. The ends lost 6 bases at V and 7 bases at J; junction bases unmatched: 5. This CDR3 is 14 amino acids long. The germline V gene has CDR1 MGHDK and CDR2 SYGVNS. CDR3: CASRGQGGNQPQHF. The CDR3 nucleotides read TGTGCCAGCAGGGGACAGGGGGGGAACCAGCCCCAGCATTTT.

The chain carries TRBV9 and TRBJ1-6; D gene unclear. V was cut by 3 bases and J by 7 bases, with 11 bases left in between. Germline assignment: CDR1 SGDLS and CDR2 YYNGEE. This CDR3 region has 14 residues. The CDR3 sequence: CASSDSGGNSPLHF. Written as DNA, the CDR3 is TGTGCCAGCAGCGACAGTGGAGGCAATTCACCCCTCCACTTT.

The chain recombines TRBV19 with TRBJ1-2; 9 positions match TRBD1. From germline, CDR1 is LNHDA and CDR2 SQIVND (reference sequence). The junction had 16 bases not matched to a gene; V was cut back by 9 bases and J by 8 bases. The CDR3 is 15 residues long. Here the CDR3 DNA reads TGTGCCAGCCGACCTCGGGGACAGGGCCTGGAGGGCTACACCTTC. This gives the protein CASRPRGQGLEGYTF.

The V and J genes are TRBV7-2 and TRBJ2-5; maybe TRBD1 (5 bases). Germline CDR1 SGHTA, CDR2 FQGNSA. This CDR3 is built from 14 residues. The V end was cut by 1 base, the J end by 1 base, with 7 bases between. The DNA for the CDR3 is TGTGCCAGCAGCTTAGTAGGGGTCCAAGAGACCCAGTACTTC. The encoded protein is CASSLVGVQETQYF.